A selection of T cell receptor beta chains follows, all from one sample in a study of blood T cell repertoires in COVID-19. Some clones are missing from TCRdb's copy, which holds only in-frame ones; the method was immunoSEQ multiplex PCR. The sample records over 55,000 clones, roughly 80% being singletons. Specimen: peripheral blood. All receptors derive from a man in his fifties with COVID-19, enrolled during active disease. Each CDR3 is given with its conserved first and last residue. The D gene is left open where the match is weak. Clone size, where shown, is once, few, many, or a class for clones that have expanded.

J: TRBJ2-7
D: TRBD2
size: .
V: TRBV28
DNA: TGTGCCAGCAGCCCTCCCGGGGGGATCGAGCAGTACTTC
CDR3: CASSPPGGIEQYF

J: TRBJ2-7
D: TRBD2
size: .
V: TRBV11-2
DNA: TGTGCCAGCAGCTTGATGCTAGCGGGTTGGGACGAGCAGTACTTC
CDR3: CASSLMLAGWDEQYF

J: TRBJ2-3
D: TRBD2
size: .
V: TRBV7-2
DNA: TGTGCCAGCAGCTTAGGCGGGAGGGGAGATACGCAGTATTTT
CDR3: CASSLGGRGDTQYF

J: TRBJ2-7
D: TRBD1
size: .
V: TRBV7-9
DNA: TGTGCCAGCAGACCATTGGGACAGGGCAGAGACGAGCAGTACTTC
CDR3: CASRPLGQGRDEQYF

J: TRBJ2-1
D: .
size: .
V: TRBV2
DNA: TGTGCCAGCAGTGAACAGTCTAATGAGCAGTTCTTC
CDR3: CASSEQSNEQFF

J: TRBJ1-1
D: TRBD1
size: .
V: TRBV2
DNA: TGTGCCAGCAGCCTCAGGGGGCGCGGGACTGAAGCTTTCTTT
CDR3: CASSLRGRGTEAFF

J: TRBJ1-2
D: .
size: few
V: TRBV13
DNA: TGTGCCAGCAGTCTCTTCGGGAACTATGGCTACACCTTC
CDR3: CASSLFGNYGYTF

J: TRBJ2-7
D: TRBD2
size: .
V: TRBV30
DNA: TGTGCCTGGAGGTCCGGGACTAGCGGGAGATACGAGCAGTACTTC
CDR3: CAWRSGTSGRYEQYF

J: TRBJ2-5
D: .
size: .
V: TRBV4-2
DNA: TGTGCCAGCAGCCAAGGGACTGTCGGTCAAGAGACCCAGTACTTC
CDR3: CASSQGTVGQETQYF

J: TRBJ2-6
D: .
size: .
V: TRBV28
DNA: TGTGCCAGCAGTCCGCCGGGCTCTGGGGCCAACGTCCTGACTTTC
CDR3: CASSPPGSGANVLTF

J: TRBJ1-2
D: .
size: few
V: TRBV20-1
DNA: TGCAGTGCCTGGGAGGATGGCTACACCTTC
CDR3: CSAWEDGYTF

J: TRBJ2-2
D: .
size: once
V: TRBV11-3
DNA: TGTGCCAGCAGCTTAGTTGGCGGAATGAACACCGGGGAGCTGTTTTTT
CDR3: CASSLVGGMNTGELFF

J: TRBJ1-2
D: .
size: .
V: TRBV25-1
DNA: TGTGCCAGCAGCACAGGGCTAAACTATGGCTACACCTTC
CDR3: CASSTGLNYGYTF

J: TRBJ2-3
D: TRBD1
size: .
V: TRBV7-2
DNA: TGTGCCAGCAGCCTCAGGGGGCCCCTAGATACGCAGTATTTT
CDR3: CASSLRGPLDTQYF

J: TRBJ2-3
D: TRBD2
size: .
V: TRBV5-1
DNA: TGCGCCAGCAGCTCCGGACTAGCGGGGTCCACAGATACGCAGTATTTT
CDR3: CASSSGLAGSTDTQYF

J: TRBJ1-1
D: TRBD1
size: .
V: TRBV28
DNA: TGTGCCAGCACCACCGGAGGACAGGGGATAGGCACTGAAGCTTTCTTT
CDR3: CASTTGGQGIGTEAFF

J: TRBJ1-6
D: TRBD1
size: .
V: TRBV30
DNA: TGTGCCTGGAGGCAGGGGGCCCAGCATTCACCCCTCCACTTT
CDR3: CAWRQGAQHSPLHF

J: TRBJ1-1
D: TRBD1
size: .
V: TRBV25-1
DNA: TGTGCCACCCTCGGGACAGGGGACACTGAAGCTTTCTTT
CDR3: CATLGTGDTEAFF

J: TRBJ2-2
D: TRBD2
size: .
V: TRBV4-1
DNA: TGCGCCAGCAGCAAGCGGGACGGCACCGGGGAGCTGTTTTTT
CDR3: CASSKRDGTGELFF

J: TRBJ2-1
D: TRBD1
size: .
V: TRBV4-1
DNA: TGCGCCAGCAGCCAAGGGGAGCAGGGGGCGTGGAATGAGCAGTTCTTC
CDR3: CASSQGEQGAWNEQFF

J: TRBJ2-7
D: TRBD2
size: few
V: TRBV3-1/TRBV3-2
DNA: TGTGCCAGCAGCACGGGAGGGGGCTACGAGCAGTACTTC
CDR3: CASSTGGGYEQYF

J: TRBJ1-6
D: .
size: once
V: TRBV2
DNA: TGTGCCAGCGGGGGAGGGAATTCACCCCTCCACTTT
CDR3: CASGGGNSPLHF

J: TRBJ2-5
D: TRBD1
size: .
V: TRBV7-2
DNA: TGTGCCAGCAGCTTAGCGCCGGACAGGGGCCCGACCCAGTACTTC
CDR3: CASSLAPDRGPTQYF

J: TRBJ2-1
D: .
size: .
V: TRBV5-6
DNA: TGTGCCAGCAGCTTGGGGCTAGCATTTGTTCATGAGCAGTTCTTC
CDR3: CASSLGLAFVHEQFF

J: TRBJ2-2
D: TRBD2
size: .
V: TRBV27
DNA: TGTGCCAGCAGTTTAATTGGGGGGAGGGCCGTCGGGGAGCTGTTTTTT
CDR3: CASSLIGGRAVGELFF

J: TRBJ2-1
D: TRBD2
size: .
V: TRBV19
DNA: TGTGCCAGTAGGCCGGGACTAGCGAACAATGAGCAGTTCTTC
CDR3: CASRPGLANNEQFF

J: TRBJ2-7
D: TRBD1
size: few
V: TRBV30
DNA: TGTGCCTGGAGTCAGGGGGTGCTCGACTACGAGCAGTACTTC
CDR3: CAWSQGVLDYEQYF

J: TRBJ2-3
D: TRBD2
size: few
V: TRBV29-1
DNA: TGCAGCGGAACCCGACCCGGGACTAGCGGGAGGAGTAAAGATACGCAGTATTTT
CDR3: CSGTRPGTSGRSKDTQYF

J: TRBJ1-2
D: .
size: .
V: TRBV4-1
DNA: TGCGCCAGCAGCCCCCAGGGGTGGTATGGCTACACCTTC
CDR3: CASSPQGWYGYTF

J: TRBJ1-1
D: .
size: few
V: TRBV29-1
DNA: TGCAGCGTTTCTTCGGGGGTTGAAGCTTTCTTT
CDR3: CSVSSGVEAFF

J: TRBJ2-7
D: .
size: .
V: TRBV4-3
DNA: TGCGCCAGCAGCCAAGGCCCTAGCCCGGCAACCTACGAGCAGTACTTC
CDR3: CASSQGPSPATYEQYF

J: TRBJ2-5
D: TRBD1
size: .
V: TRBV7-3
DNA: TGTGCCAGCAGCTCACCAGGGACAGATCAAGAGACCCAGTACTTC
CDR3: CASSSPGTDQETQYF

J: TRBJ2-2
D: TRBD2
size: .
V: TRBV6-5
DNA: TGTGCCACAAGCAAGGCTAGCGGGGTCGTCGGGGAGCTGTTTTTT
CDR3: CATSKASGVVGELFF

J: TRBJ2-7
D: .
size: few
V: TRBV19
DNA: TGTGCCAGTAGTTGGTCGCCAGGGGTCGAGCAGTACTTC
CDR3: CASSWSPGVEQYF

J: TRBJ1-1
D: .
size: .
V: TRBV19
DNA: TGTGCCAGTAGTATATTGACATCGTCGAACACTGAAGCTTTCTTT
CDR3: CASSILTSSNTEAFF

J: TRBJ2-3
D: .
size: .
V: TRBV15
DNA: TGTGCCACCAGCAGAGTCCCAGTGGATACGCAGTATTTT
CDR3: CATSRVPVDTQYF

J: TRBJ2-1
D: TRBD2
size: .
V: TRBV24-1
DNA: TGTGCCACCAGTGAGCCGGGCGGGACTAGCTCCTATGAGCAGTTCTTC
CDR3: CATSEPGGTSSYEQFF

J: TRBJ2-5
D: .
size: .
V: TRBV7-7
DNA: TGTGCTAGCAGTAGAAGTTGGACAGAGGAAGAGACCCAGTACTTC
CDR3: CASSRSWTEEETQYF

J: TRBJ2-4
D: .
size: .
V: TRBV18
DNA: TGTGCCAGCTCACCCCCCGGGAGCAAAAACATTCAGTACTTC
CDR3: CASSPPGSKNIQYF

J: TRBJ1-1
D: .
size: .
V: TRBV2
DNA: TGTGCCAGCATTGTCGTAGTGAACACTGAAGCTTTCTTT
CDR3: CASIVVVNTEAFF

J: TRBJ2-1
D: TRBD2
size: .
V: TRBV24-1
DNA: TGTGCCACCAGTGATGCTCCCGGGACTAGCGGTTACAATGAGCAGTTCTTC
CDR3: CATSDAPGTSGYNEQFF

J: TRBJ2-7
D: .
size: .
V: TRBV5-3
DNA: TGTGCCAGAAGCCCTAACCTTGGCGGGGCTACCTACGAGCAGTACTTC
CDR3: CARSPNLGGATYEQYF

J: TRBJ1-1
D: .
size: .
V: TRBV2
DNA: TGTGCCAGCTCTGGCGGGATGAACACTGAAGCTTTCTTT
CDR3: CASSGGMNTEAFF

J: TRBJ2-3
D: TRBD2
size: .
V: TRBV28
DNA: TGTGCCAGCACCCTTAGCGGGAGCGGCACAGATACGCAGTATTTT
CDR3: CASTLSGSGTDTQYF

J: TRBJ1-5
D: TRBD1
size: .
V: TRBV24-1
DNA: TGTGCCACCAGTGAGCCGGGACAGGGGGGCAATCAGCCCCAGCATTTT
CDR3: CATSEPGQGGNQPQHF

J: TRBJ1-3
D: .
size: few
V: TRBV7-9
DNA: TGTGCCAGCAGGCCGAGCTCTGGAAACACCATATATTTT
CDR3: CASRPSSGNTIYF

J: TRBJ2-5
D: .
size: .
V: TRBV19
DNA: TGTGCCAGTAGTTGGTCGGGAGATTTCGGAAAGACCCAGTACTTC
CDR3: CASSWSGDFGKTQYF

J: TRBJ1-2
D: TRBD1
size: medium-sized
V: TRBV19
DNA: TGTGCCAGTATTCCCCTGGGGGTTACAGGGGGCAAGGATGGCTACACCTTC
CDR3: CASIPLGVTGGKDGYTF

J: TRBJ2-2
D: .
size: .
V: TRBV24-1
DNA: TGTGCCACCAGTGATCCCCCGGTCGGGGAGCTGTTTTTT
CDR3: CATSDPPVGELFF

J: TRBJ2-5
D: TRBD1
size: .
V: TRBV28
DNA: TGTGCCAGCAGTCCCTGGACAGGGGGCAAGGAGACCCAGTACTTC
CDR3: CASSPWTGGKETQYF